The 3 T cell receptor beta chains reported below all come from one sample, sequenced in a study of vaccination and CD4 T cells after COVID-19. The Oncomine TCR Beta short-read assay was applied to DNA of cultured CD4+ T cells. TCRdb independently ran MiXCR on the PCR reads; one entry per CDR3 protein. Of roughly 1,900 distinct CDR3 sequences listed, 15% to 20% were seen once; the top ten hold roughly two thirds. No antigen is known for these receptors. Treatment in this sample: roughly 11-day PBMC culture with coronavirus spike peptide pools or control peptides (ViraFEST assay). CD4+ T lymphocytes from the unexposed donor were collected before the COVID-19 pandemic (2011-2018). Source material: CD4+ T cells from blood, cultured in vitro. The receptors were sampled from a human donor in good health.

This clonotype has more than one count but fewer than ten. V is TRBV27 and J is TRBJ2-2; TRBD2 matches 14 bases. The CDR3 runs to 17 residues. J was trimmed by 5 bases and V by 4 bases; bases with no gene match: 6. The germline gives CDR1 MNHEY, CDR2 SMNVEV (reference sequence). CDR3 sequence: CASSSPRLAGGTGELFF. The CDR3 DNA sequence: TGTGCCAGCAGTTCCCCCCGACTAGCGGGGGGGACCGGGGAGCTGTTTTTT.

The chain is built from TRBV7-2 and TRBJ2-3; TRBD2 matches 7 bases. Germline CDR1 reads SGHTA; CDR2 reads FQGNSA. There are 12 residues in the CDR3. The trim removed 4 bases at V and 5 bases at J, leaving 0 bases unmatched. CDR3 in amino acids: CASSSGGDTQYF. The CDR3 bases are TGTGCCAGCAGCTCGGGGGGAGATACGCAGTATTTT.

The gene calls are TRBV2 and TRBJ2-1, with TRBD2 identical over 12 bases. Trimming took 9 bases from V and 0 from J; bases not matched to a gene: 12. CDR1 SNHLY and CDR2 FYNNEI come from the germline V gene. This CDR3 is 18 amino acids long. The CDR3 DNA reads as TGTGCCAGAACTAAAGCTTCTAGCGGGAGGGCCTCCTACAATGAGCAGTTCTTC. The encoded protein is CARTKASSGRASYNEQFF. The full variable domain, with the rest looked up from reference TRBV2 and TRBJ2-1, is EPEVTQTPSHQVTQMGQEVILRCVPISNHLYFYWYRQILGQKVEFLVSFYNNEISEKSEIFDDQFSVERPDGSNFTLKIRSTKLEDSAMYFCARTKASSGRASYNEQFFGPGTRLTVL.